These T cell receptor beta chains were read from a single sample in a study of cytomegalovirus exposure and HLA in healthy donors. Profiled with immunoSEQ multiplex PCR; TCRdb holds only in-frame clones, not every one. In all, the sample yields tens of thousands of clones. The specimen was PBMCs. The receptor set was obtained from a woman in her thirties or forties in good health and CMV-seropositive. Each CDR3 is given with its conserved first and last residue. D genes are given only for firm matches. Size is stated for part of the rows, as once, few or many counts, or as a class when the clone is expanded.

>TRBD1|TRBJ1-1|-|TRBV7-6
TGTGCCAGCAGCTTAACTCCAGGGGGCGTCACTGAAGCTTTCTTT
CASSLTPGGVTEAFF
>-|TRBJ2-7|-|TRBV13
TGTGCCAGCAGCCCGAACACCGGACAGCGTTCCTTCTACGAGCAGTACTTC
CASSPNTGQRSFYEQYF
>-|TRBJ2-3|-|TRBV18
TGTGCCAGCTCATTTCAGCGGTCAACAGATACGCAGTATTTT
CASSFQRSTDTQYF
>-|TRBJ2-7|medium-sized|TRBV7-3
TGTGCCAGCAGCTTAAAAGGGCCTTGTTCTAGCGACAGGGAGAGGATCTTC
CASSLKGPCSSDRERIF
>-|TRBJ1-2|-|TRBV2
TGTGCCAGCAGTGGGCATAACTATGGCTACACCTTC
CASSGHNYGYTF
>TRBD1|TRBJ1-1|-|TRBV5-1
TGCGCCAGCAGCGCCGGGACAGGGTACACTGAAGCTTTCTTT
CASSAGTGYTEAFF
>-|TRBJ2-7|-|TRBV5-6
TGTGCCAGCAGCTCCTTAGCGGTTGCCTACGAGCAGTACTTC
CASSSLAVAYEQYF
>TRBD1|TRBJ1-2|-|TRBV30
TGTGCCTGGAGTGACCTATCGCTATCCGGGACAGAAGGCTACACCTTC
CAWSDLSLSGTEGYTF
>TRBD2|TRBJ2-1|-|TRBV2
TGTGCCAGCATCGCGACTAGCGGGATAAATGAGCAGTTCTTC
CASIATSGINEQFF
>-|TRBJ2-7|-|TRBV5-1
TGCGCCAGCAGCTTGACAGGATGGGAAGAGCAGTACTTC
CASSLTGWEEQYF
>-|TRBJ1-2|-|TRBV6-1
TGTGCCAGCACCCAACTCCTACCTGGGCTCTATGGCTACACCTTC
CASTQLLPGLYGYTF
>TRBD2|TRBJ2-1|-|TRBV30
TGTGCCTGGAATAGTCTAGCGGGAGGAGGGGAGCAGTTCTTC
CAWNSLAGGGEQFF
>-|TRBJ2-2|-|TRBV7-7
TGTGCTAGCAGCTTGGTAGCAGGGTCCGCCGGGGAGCTGTTTTTT
CASSLVAGSAGELFF
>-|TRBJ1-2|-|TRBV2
TGTGCCAGCAGTGAAGAAGCTGCGGGCTACACCTTC
CASSEEAAGYTF
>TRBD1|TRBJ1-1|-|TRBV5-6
TGTGCCAGCAGCTCGACAGGGGGCGTTCGCACTGAAGCTTTCTTT
CASSSTGGVRTEAFF
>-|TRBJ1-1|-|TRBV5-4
TGTGCCAGCAGCCTCCCGGAGGGTGAAGCTTTCTTT
CASSLPEGEAFF
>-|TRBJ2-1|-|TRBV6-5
TGTGCCAGCAGTAACAGGGTGTACAATGAGCAGTTCTTC
CASSNRVYNEQFF
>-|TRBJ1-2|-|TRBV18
TGTGCCAGCTCACCAGGCAGGGAGGGCGATGGCTACACCTTC
CASSPGREGDGYTF
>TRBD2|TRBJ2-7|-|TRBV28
TGTGCCAGCAGTTTAGGCGGGACTAGCGGCTACGAGCAGTACTTC
CASSLGGTSGYEQYF
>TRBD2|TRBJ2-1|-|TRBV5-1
TGCGCCAGCAGGGCGGGAGGATACAATGAGCAGTTCTTC
CASRAGGYNEQFF
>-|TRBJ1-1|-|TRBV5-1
TGCGCCAGCAGTGAAGGCCCCCGAGGGAGAACTGAAGCTTTCTTT
CASSEGPRGRTEAFF
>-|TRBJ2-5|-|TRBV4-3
TGCGCCAGCAGCCAAGATATGTACCAAGAGACCCAGTACTTC
CASSQDMYQETQYF
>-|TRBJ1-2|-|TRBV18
TGTGCCAGCTCACCAGAGGGCAGCTATGGCTACACCTTC
CASSPEGSYGYTF
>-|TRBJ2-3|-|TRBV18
TGTGCCAGCTCACCACAGGGGAATCAGTATTTT
CASSPQGNQYF
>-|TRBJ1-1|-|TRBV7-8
TGTGCCAGCAGAATGGACAGCTTTAACACTGAAGCTTTCTTT
CASRMDSFNTEAFF
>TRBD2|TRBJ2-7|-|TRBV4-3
TGCGCCAGCAGCCAACAAGCGGGGGGCGGCGAGCAGTACTTC
CASSQQAGGGEQYF
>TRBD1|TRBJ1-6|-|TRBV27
TGTGCCAGCAAGAGGACAGGGGGATTCAATTCACCCCTCCACTTT
CASKRTGGFNSPLHF
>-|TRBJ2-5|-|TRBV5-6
TGTGCCAGCAGTGAGGTGAGCCAAGAGACCCAGTACTTC
CASSEVSQETQYF
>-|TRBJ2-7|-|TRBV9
TGTGCCAGCAGCGTAGCCCCTAGCTACGAGCAGTACTTC
CASSVAPSYEQYF
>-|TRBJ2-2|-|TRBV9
TGTGCCAGCAGCGTAGGTCCTAACACCGGGGAGCTGTTTTTT
CASSVGPNTGELFF
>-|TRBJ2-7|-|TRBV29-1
TGCAGCGTTGAGGACTGGGATGGCGAGCAGTACTTC
CSVEDWDGEQYF
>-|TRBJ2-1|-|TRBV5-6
TGTGCCAGCAGCTTGGGAGCGATTAAACGGCGGCAGTTCTTC
CASSLGAIKRRQFF
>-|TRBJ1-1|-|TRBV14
TGTGCCAGCAGCCAAGCTTGGGGAGCTGAAGCTTTCTTT
CASSQAWGAEAFF
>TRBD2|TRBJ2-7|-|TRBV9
TGTGCCAGCAGCGTCCGGGAGGGCCTTGTCCACGAGCAGTACTTC
CASSVREGLVHEQYF
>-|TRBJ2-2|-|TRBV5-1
TGCGCCAGCAGCTTGACGGTTAGCACCGGGGAGCTGTTTTTT
CASSLTVSTGELFF
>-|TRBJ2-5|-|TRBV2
TGTGCCAGCAGACAGGGTCCCCAAGGGACCCAGTACTTC
CASRQGPQGTQYF
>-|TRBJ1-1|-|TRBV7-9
TGTGCCAGCAGCCCCGACACGAACACTGAAGCTTTCTTT
CASSPDTNTEAFF
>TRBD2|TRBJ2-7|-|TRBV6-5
TGTGCCAGCAGTTACCTAGCGGGAGGGTACGAGCAGTACTTC
CASSYLAGGYEQYF
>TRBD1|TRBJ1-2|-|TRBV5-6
TGTGCCAGCAGCCCCGGGGACAGGGGTGGCTACACCTTC
CASSPGDRGGYTF
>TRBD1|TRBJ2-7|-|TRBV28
TGTGCCAGCGGACAGGGGGGGTCCTACGAGCAGTACTTC
CASGQGGSYEQYF
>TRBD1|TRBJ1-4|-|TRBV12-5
TGTGCTAGTGGTTACGCCTCTACAGGGGGGACTAATGAAAAACTGTTTTTT
CASGYASTGGTNEKLFF
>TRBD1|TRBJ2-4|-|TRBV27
TGTGCCAGCAGCCGGACAGGGAAAAACATTCAGTACTTC
CASSRTGKNIQYF